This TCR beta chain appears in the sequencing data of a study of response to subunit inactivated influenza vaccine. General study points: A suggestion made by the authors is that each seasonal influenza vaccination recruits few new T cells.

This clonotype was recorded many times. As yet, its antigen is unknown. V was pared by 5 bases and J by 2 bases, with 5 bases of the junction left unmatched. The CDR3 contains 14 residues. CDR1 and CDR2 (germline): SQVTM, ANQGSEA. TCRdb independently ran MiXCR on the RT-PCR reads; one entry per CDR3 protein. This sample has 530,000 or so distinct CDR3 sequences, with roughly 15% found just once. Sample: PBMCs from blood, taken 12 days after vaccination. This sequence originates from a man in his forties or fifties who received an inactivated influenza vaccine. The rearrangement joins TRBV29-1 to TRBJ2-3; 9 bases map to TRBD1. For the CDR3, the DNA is TGCAGCGTTTGGGGGACAGGGTACACAGATACGCAGTATTTT. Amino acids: CSVWGTGYTDTQYF.